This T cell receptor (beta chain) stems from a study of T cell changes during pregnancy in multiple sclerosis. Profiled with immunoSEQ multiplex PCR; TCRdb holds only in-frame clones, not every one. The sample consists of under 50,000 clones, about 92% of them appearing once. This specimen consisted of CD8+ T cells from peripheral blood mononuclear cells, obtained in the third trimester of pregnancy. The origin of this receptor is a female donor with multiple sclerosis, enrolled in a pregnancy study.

The CDR3 here is CASSLKDRGFIEAFF. The CDR3 DNA reads TGTGCCAGCAGCCTTAAGGACAGGGGATTTATTGAAGCTTTCTTT. This chain joins TRBV5-5 and TRBJ1-1; 9 bases agree with TRBD1. CDR1 SGHKS and CDR2 YYEKEE come from the germline V gene (reference sequence). This CDR3 contains 15 residues. The trim removed 4 bases at V and 7 bases at J, leaving 11 bases unmatched.